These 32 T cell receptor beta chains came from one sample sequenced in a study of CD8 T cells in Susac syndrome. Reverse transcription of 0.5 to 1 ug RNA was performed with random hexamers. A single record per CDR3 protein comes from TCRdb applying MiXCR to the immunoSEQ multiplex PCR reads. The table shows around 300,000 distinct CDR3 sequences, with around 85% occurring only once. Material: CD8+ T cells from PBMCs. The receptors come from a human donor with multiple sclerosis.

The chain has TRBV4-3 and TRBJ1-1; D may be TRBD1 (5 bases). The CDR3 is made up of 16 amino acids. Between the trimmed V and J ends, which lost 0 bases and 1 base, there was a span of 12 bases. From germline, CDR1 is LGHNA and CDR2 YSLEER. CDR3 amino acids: CASSQERGVPNTEAFF. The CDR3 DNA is TGCGCCAGCAGCCAAGAACGGGGGGTCCCGAACACTGAAGCTTTCTTT.

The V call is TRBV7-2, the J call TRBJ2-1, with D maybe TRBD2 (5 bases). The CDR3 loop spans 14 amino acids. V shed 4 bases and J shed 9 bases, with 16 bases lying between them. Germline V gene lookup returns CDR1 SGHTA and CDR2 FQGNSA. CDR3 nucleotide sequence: TGTGCCAGCAGCTCCGAGGGTGCTTCTCCTGAGCAGTTCTTC. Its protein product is CASSSEGASPEQFF.

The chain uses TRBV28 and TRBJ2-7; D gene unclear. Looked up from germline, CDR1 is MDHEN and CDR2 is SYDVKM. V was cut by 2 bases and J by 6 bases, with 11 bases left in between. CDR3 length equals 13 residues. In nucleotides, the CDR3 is TGTGCCAGCAGTTTACTGGGGATCGGCGAGCAGTACTTC. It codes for CASSLLGIGEQYF.

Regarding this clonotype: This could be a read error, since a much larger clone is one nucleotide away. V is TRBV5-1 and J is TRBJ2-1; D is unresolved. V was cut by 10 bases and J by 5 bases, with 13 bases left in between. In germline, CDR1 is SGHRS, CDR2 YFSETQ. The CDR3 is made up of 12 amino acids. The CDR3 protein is CARNEYDNEQFF. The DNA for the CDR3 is TGCGCCCGCAACGAGTATGACAATGAGCAGTTCTTC.

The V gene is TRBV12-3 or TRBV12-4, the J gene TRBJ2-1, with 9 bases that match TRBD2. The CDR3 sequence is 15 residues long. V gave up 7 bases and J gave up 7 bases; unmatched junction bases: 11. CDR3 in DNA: TGTGCCAGCACCCAACCCTTTAGCGGGAGAAATGAGCAGTTCTTC. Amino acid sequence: CASTQPFSGRNEQFF.

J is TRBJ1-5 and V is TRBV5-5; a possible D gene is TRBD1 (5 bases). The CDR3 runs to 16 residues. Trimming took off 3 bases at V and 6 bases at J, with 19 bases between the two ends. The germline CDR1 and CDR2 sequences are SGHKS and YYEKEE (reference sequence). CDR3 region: CASSSLVFGAGQPQHF. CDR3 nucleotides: TGTGCCAGCAGCTCCCTAGTTTTCGGGGCTGGTCAGCCCCAGCATTTT.

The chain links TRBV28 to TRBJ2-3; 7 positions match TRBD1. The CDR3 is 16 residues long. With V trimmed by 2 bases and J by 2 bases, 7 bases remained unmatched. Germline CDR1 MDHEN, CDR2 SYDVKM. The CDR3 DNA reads TGTGCCAGCAGTTTAACGGACAGGACCTACACAGATACGCAGTATTTT. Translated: CASSLTDRTYTDTQYF.

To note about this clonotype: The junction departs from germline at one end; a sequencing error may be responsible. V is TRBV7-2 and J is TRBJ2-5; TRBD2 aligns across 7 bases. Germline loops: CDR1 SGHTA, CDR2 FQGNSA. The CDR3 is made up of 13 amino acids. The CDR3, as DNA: TGTGCCAGCAGGTTAGCGGGCCAAGAGACCCAGTACTTC. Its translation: CASRLAGQETQYF.

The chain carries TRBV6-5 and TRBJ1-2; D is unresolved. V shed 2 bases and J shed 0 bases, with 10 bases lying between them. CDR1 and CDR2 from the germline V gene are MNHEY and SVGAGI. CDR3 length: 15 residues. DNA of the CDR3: TGTGCCAGCAGTTACGTTGCGGGTCCTAACTATGGCTACACCTTC. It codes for CASSYVAGPNYGYTF.

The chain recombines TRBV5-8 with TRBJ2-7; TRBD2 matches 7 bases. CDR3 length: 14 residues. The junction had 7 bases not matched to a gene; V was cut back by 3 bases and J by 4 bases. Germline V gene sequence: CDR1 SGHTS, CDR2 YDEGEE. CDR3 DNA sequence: TGTGCCAGCAGCTGGGACTACAAAACTTACGAGCAGTACTTC. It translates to CASSWDYKTYEQYF.

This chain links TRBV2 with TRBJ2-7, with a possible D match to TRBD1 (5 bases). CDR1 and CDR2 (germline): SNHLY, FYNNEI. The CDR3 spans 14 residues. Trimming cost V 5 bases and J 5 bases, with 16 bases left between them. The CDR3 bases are TGTGCCAGCAGTCGTACCAGGGATTACCACGAGCAGTACTTC. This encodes CASSRTRDYHEQYF.

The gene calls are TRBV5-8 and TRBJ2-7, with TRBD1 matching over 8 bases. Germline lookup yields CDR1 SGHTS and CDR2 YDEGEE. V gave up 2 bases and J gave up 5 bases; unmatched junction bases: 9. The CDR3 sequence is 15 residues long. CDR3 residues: CASSFPRQGSDEQYF. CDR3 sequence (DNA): TGTGCCAGCAGCTTCCCTAGACAGGGGTCCGACGAGCAGTACTTC.

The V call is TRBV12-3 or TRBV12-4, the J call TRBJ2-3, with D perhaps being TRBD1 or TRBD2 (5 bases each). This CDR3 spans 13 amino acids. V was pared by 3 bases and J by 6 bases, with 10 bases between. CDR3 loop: CASSFRDRDTQYF. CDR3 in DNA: TGTGCCAGCAGTTTTAGGGACCGTGATACGCAGTATTTT.

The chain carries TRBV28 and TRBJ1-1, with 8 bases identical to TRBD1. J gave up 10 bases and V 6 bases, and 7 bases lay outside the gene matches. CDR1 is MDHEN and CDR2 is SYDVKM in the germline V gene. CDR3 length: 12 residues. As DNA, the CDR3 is TGTGCCAGCAGGACGGACAGGGAATCAGCTTTCTTT. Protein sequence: CASRTDRESAFF.

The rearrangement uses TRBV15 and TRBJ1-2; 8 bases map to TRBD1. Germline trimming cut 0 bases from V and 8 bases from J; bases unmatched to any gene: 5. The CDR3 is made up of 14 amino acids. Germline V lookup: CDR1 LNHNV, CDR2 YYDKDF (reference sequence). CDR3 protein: CATSRERQGWGYTF. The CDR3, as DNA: TGTGCCACCAGCAGAGAACGACAGGGGTGGGGCTACACCTTC.

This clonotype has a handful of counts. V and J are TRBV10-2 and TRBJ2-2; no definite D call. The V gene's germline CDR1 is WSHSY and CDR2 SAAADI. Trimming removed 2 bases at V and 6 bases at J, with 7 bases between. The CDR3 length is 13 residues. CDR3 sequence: CASSEGVPGELFF. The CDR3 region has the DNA TGCGCCAGCAGTGAGGGGGTTCCCGGGGAGCTGTTTTTT.

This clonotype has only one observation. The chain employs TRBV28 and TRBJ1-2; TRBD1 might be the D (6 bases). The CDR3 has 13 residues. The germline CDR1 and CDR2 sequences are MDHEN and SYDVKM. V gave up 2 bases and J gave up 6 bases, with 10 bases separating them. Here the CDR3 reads CASSLTGSHGYTF. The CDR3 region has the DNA TGTGCCAGCAGTTTAACAGGGTCGCATGGCTACACCTTC.

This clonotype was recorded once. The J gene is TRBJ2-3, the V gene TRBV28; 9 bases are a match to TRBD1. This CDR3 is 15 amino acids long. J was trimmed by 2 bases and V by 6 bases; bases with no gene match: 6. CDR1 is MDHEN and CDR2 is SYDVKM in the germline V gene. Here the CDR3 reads CASSRGQGNTDTQYF. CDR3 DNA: TGTGCCAGCAGCAGGGGACAGGGAAACACAGATACGCAGTATTTT.

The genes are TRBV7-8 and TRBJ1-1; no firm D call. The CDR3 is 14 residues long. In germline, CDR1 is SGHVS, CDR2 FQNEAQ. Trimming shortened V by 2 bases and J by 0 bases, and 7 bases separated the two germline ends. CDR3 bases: TGTGCCAGCAGCTTACGGGGTATGAACACTGAAGCTTTCTTT. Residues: CASSLRGMNTEAFF.

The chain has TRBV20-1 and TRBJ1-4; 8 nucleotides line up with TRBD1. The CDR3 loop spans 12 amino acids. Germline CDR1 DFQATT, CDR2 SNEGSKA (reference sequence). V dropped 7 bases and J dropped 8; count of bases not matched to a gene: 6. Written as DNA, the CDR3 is TGCAGTGTTGACAGGGGCGGCGAAAAACTGTTTTTT. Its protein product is CSVDRGGEKLFF.

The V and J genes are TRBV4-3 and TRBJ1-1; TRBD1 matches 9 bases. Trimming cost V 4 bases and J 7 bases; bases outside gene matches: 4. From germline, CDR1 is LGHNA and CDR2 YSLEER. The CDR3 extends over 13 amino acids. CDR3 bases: TGCGCCAGCAGCCGGGACAGGGACGATGAAGCTTTCTTT. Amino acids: CASSRDRDDEAFF.

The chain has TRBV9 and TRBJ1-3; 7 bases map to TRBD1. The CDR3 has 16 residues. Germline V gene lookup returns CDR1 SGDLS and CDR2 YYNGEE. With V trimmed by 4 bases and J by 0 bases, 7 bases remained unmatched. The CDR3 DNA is TGTGCCAGCAGCCCCGAGGGACAGTACTCTGGAAACACCATATATTTT. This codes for CASSPEGQYSGNTIYF.

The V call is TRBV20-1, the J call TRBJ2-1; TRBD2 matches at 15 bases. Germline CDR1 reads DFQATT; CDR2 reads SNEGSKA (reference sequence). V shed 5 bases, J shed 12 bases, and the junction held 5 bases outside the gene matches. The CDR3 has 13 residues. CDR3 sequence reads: CSAGLAGGPWQFF. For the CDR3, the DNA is TGCAGTGCTGGACTAGCGGGAGGGCCTTGGCAGTTCTTC.

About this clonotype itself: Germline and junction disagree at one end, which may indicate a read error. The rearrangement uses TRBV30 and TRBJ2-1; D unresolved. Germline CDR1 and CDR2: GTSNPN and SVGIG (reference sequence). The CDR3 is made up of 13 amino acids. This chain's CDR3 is CACSDGVDNEQFF. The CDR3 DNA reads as TGTGCCTGTAGTGACGGAGTGGACAATGAGCAGTTCTTC.

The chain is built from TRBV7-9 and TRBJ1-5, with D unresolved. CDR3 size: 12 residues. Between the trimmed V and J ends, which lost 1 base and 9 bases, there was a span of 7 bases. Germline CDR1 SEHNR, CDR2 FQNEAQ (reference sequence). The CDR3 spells CASSLVMGPQHF. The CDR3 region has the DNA TGTGCCAGCAGCTTAGTCATGGGGCCCCAGCATTTT.

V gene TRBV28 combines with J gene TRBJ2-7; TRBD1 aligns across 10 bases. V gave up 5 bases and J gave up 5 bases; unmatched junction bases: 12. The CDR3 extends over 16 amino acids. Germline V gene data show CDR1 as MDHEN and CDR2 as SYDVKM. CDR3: CASSVPGTGVWHEQYF. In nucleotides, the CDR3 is TGTGCCAGCAGTGTTCCCGGGACAGGGGTTTGGCACGAGCAGTACTTC.

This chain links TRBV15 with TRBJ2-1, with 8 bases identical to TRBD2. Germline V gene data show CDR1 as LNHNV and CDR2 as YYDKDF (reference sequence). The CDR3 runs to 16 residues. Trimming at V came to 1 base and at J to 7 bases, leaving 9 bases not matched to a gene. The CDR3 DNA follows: TGTGCCACCAGCAGAGTGGCGGGACTAGGTTCGAATGAGCAGTTCTTC. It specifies CATSRVAGLGSNEQFF.

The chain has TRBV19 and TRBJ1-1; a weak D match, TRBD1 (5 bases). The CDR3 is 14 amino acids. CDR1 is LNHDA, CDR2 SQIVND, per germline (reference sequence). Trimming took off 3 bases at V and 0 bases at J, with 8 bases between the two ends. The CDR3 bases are TGTGCCAGTAGTATTGGGGGTATGAACACTGAAGCTTTCTTT. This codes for CASSIGGMNTEAFF.

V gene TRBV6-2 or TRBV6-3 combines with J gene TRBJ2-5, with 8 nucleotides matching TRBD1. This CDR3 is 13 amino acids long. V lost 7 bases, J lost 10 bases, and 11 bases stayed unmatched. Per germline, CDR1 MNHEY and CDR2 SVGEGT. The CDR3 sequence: CASTYLGQGGQYF. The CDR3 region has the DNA TGTGCCAGCACCTACCTCGGACAGGGAGGCCAGTACTTC.

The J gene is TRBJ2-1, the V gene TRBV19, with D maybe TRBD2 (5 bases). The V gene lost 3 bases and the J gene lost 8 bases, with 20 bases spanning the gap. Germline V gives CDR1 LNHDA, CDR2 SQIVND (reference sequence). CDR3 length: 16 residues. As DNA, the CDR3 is TGTGCCAGTAGTATTTTAACTGGACTCTATGTGGATGAGCAGTTCTTC. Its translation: CASSILTGLYVDEQFF.

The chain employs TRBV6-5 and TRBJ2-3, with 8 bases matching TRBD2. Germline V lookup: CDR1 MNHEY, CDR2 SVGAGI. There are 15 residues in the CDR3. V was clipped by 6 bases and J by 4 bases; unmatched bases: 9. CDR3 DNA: TGTGCCAGCAGCCCGGGAGGGCGGGAGGCAGATACGCAGTATTTT. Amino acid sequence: CASSPGGREADTQYF.

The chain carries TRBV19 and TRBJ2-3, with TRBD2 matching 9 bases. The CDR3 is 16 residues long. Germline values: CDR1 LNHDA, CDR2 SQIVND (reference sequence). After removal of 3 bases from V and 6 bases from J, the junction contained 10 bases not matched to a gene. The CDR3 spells CASSMTSGYQADTQYF. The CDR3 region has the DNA TGTGCCAGTAGTATGACTAGCGGCTATCAAGCGGATACGCAGTATTTT.